Below, 8 T cell receptor beta chains from the same sample are listed, as sequenced in a study of human thymus T cells. Clones were read by immunoSEQ multiplex PCR, and TCRdb kept only the in-frame ones, dropping some. The table shows 55,000 to 70,000 clones, with approximately 95% occurring only once. Sequencing was carried out using blood. The receptors derive from a boy less than two years old with a congenital heart defect but otherwise immunologically healthy.

The chain joins TRBV14 to TRBJ2-5, with D possibly TRBD2 on 6 matching bases. Germline CDR1 and CDR2: SGHDN and FVKESK. The CDR3 has 13 residues. V was shortened by 4 bases and J by 3 bases, with 9 bases between the two germline ends. CDR3 loop: CASSRGVKETQYF. The CDR3 DNA is TGTGCCAGCAGCCGCGGGGTGAAAGAGACCCAGTACTTC.

Comment on this clone: Other DNA sequences in this sample translate to the same CDR3. The CDR3 here is CASSELYAPRVDTQYF. Here the CDR3 DNA reads TGTGCCAGCAGTGAACTATACGCTCCCCGAGTCGATACGCAGTATTTT. This chain connects TRBV6-1 to TRBJ2-3, with D unclear. Trimming pared 2 bases from V and 6 bases from J, leaving 18 bases between. The CDR3 runs to 16 residues. Germline values: CDR1 MNHNS, CDR2 SASEGT.

In this sample, this clone turned up once. The gene calls are TRBV5-1 and TRBJ2-1; D gene unclear. Germline CDR1 is SGHRS and CDR2 is YFSETQ. V shed 0 bases and J shed 5 bases, with 6 bases lying between them. This CDR3 comprises 13 residues. CDR3 sequence (DNA): TGCGCCAGCAGCTTGGTACCTAACAATGAGCAGTTCTTC. Encoded protein: CASSLVPNNEQFF.

The rearrangement joins TRBV7-9 to TRBJ2-3; 7 bases are a match to TRBD1. Trimming at V came to 3 bases and at J to 1 base, leaving 7 bases not matched to a gene. Germline V CDR1 and CDR2: SEHNR, FQNEAQ (reference sequence). This CDR3 region has 16 residues. The CDR3 DNA follows: TGTGCCAGCAGCTTCTGGACAGGCCTCGGCACAGATACGCAGTATTTT. It is translated as CASSFWTGLGTDTQYF.

The J gene is TRBJ1-2, the V gene TRBV7-8; possibly TRBD1 for D (5 bases). The V end lost 5 bases, the J end lost 5 bases, and 15 bases lay between the germline ends. This CDR3 is 14 amino acids long. Germline lookup yields CDR1 SGHVS and CDR2 FQNEAQ. The CDR3 here is CASSAMQGPYGYTF. As DNA, the CDR3 is TGTGCCAGCAGCGCAATGCAGGGTCCGTATGGCTACACCTTC. The variable domain in full, completed from reference TRBV7-8 and TRBJ1-2, reads GAGVSQSPRYKVAKRGQDVALRCDPISGHVSLFWYQQALGQGPEFLTYFQNEAQLDKSGLPSDRFFAERPEGSVSTLKIQRTQQEDSAVYLCASSAMQGPYGYTFGSGTRLTVV.

With regard to this clone: Other nucleotide sequences in the sample specify the same CDR3. The CDR3 DNA reads TGTGCCAGCAGCGTAGGACAGGGGGCGTACGAGCAGTACTTC. Translation gives CASSVGQGAYEQYF. The rearrangement links TRBV9 to TRBJ2-7, with 10 bases that match TRBD1. Per the germline V gene, CDR1 is SGDLS and CDR2 is YYNGEE. CDR3 size: 14 residues. The J segment lost 4 bases and the V segment lost 0 bases, leaving 1 base of the junction unmatched.

This sequence joins TRBV10-3 and TRBJ2-1, with D possibly called TRBD1 or TRBD2 (6 bases each). V shed 8 bases and J shed 0 bases, with 17 bases lying between them. Germline-derived CDR1 and CDR2 are ENHRY and SYGVKD. This CDR3 has 16 residues. DNA for the CDR3: TGTGCCATCGGAAAAAAAGAGGGGGGCTCCTACAATGAGCAGTTCTTC. This encodes CAIGKKEGGSYNEQFF.

The chain links TRBV7-9 to TRBJ1-2, with 7 bases fitting TRBD1. V was clipped by 3 bases and J by 0 bases; unmatched bases: 10. The CDR3 totals 17 residues. The germline CDR1 and CDR2 sequences are SEHNR and FQNEAQ (reference sequence). Written as DNA, the CDR3 is TGTGCCAGCAGCTTTGACCGACAGGGTACTACTAACTATGGCTACACCTTC. Protein: CASSFDRQGTTNYGYTF.